A selection of T cell receptor beta chains follows, all from one sample in a study of cytomegalovirus exposure and HLA in healthy donors. The data were produced by immunoSEQ multiplex PCR, yet TCRdb's version contains in-frame clones alone and is incomplete. The profile covers around 100,000 clones, with about 7.6% appearing a single time and about 2% taken by the ten largest. The source material was PBMCs. The receptor set was obtained from a man aged 45 to 65 in good health and CMV-seronegative. Both conserved end residues are part of each CDR3. Fields, in order: clone size, V gene, D gene, J gene, CDR3 protein, CDR3 DNA. A D gene is named only where the DNA matches it firmly. Size is omitted from some rows. Given values are once, few, many or a class for expanded clones.

few	TRBV15	NA	TRBJ2-5	CATSSQGAGRETQYF	TGTGCCACCAGCTCCCAAGGGGCAGGGAGGGAGACCCAGTACTTC
few	TRBV14	TRBD2	TRBJ2-7	CASSQARTSGKDEQYF	TGTGCCAGCAGCCAAGCAAGGACTAGCGGGAAGGACGAGCAGTACTTC
NA	TRBV6-5	NA	TRBJ1-1	CASSSDQGYTEAFF	TGTGCCAGCAGCTCGGATCAGGGGTACACTGAAGCTTTCTTT
few	TRBV6-5	NA	TRBJ2-7	CASSYESRAYEQYF	TGTGCCAGCAGTTACGAAAGTCGAGCCTACGAGCAGTACTTC
NA	TRBV11-3	NA	TRBJ2-3	CASSYRYRDTQYF	TGTGCCAGCAGCTACCGGTATAGAGATACGCAGTATTTT
few	TRBV29-1	NA	TRBJ1-1	CSVGVDGMNAEAFF	TGCAGCGTTGGGGTGGACGGGATGAACGCTGAAGCTTTCTTT
few	TRBV27	NA	TRBJ1-4	CASSLQGTNEKLFF	TGTGCCAGCAGCCTACAGGGAACTAATGAAAAACTGTTTTTT
few	TRBV18	NA	TRBJ2-6	CASSPGFAGTGANVLTF	TGTGCCAGCTCACCAGGATTCGCAGGGACTGGGGCCAACGTCCTGACTTTC
few	TRBV4-1	TRBD2	TRBJ2-3	CASSRTSGSGDTQYF	TGCGCCAGCAGCCGGACTAGCGGGAGCGGAGATACGCAGTATTTT
few	TRBV29-1	TRBD2	TRBJ2-5	CSVGIAGGETQYF	TGCAGCGTTGGTATAGCGGGGGGAGAGACCCAGTACTTC
few	TRBV6-4	TRBD2	TRBJ2-3	CASSLDTGGGTDTQYF	TGTGCCAGCAGCCTTGACACGGGAGGAGGAACAGATACGCAGTATTTT
NA	TRBV5-1	TRBD1	TRBJ2-7	CASSRDSYEQYF	TGCGCCAGCAGCAGGGACAGCTACGAGCAGTACTTC
NA	TRBV10-2	TRBD1	TRBJ2-5	CASSDQGAETQYF	TGCGCCAGCAGTGATCAGGGGGCGGAGACCCAGTACTTC
NA	TRBV27	NA	TRBJ2-3	CASSLSGLRDTQYF	TGTGCCAGCAGTTTATCGGGCCTAAGGGATACGCAGTATTTT
few	TRBV7-2	NA	TRBJ2-5	CASAMAGQQETQYF	TGTGCCAGTGCTATGGCGGGTCAACAAGAGACCCAGTACTTC
few	TRBV2	NA	TRBJ2-1	CASSPRYTYNEQFF	TGTGCCAGCAGCCCCAGGTACACCTACAATGAGCAGTTCTTC
few	TRBV27	TRBD1	TRBJ2-1	CASSLSQTGDLSNEQFF	TGTGCCAGCAGTTTATCGCAGACAGGGGACCTAAGTAATGAGCAGTTCTTC
NA	TRBV19	NA	TRBJ2-1	CASVDSDRSSNEQFF	TGTGCCAGTGTTGACAGTGACCGAAGCAGCAATGAGCAGTTCTTC
NA	TRBV28	TRBD2	TRBJ2-5	CASSFSSGIVAGSETQYF	TGTGCCAGCAGTTTCTCTAGCGGGATAGTAGCTGGGTCAGAGACCCAGTACTTC
NA	TRBV18	NA	TRBJ1-2	CASSPPGRSGGANYGYTF	TGTGCCAGCTCACCACCGGGGCGCAGCGGGGGCGCTAACTATGGCTACACCTTC
NA	TRBV5-6	NA	TRBJ2-7	CASTRRGPTYEQYF	TGTGCCAGCACCCGGAGGGGGCCAACCTACGAGCAGTACTTC
NA	TRBV18	TRBD2	TRBJ2-1	CASSPFLAGGSYNEQFF	TGTGCCAGCTCACCCTTTCTAGCGGGAGGCTCCTACAATGAGCAGTTCTTC
few	TRBV19	NA	TRBJ1-4	CASSMGTGLTNEKLFF	TGTGCCAGTAGTATGGGTACAGGATTAACGAATGAAAAACTGTTTTTT
few	TRBV27	TRBD1	TRBJ1-2	CASSPQGAEYGYTF	TGTGCCAGCAGTCCACAGGGGGCGGAGTATGGCTACACCTTC
NA	TRBV19	NA	TRBJ1-1	CASKETGRGTEAFF	TGTGCCAGTAAGGAAACAGGGAGGGGGACTGAAGCTTTCTTT
few	TRBV30	TRBD1	TRBJ2-5	CAWSQGAETQYF	TGTGCCTGGAGCCAGGGGGCAGAGACCCAGTACTTC
NA	TRBV28	TRBD1	TRBJ1-2	CASSPPPGQGRGYTF	TGTGCCAGCAGTCCCCCCCCGGGACAGGGTAGAGGCTACACCTTC
NA	TRBV7-8	TRBD2	TRBJ2-1	CASSFGTSGRGGYNEQFF	TGTGCCAGCAGCTTCGGGACTAGCGGGAGGGGGGGCTACAATGAGCAGTTCTTC
few	TRBV9	NA	TRBJ1-2	CASTPRGHYGYTF	TGTGCCAGCACCCCCCGCGGTCACTATGGCTACACCTTC
few	TRBV27	NA	TRBJ1-6	CASRVGQLSSYNSPLHF	TGTGCCAGCAGAGTCGGACAGCTAAGCTCCTATAATTCACCCCTCCACTTT